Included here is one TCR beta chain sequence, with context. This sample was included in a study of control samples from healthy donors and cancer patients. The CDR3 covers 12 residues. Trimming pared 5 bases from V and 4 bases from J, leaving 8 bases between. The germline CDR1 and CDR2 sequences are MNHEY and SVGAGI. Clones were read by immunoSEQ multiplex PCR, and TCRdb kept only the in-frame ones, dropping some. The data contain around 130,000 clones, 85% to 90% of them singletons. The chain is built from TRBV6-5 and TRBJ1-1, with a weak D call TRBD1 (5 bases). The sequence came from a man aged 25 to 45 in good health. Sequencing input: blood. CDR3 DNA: TGTGCCAGCAGTAACAGGATCACTGAAGCTTTCTTT. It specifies CASSNRITEAFF.